What follows is one T cell receptor (beta chain) and its context. Sequencing was performed with immunoSEQ multiplex PCR; in TCRdb, only in-frame clones are kept and a portion is missing. The sample records around 19,000 clones, just over 90% being singletons. The data are from a study of blood T cell repertoires in COVID-19. The sample consisted of peripheral blood. This receptor was identified in a human donor in a cohort sampled during active COVID-19.

The chain's CDR3 is CASSQDGSVSGANVLTF. The CDR3 coding sequence is TGCGCCAGCAGCCAAGATGGAAGCGTCTCTGGGGCCAACGTCCTGACTTTC. The chain links TRBV4-1 to TRBJ2-6; D gene uncertain. Trimming removed 0 bases at V and 0 bases at J, with 9 bases between. The CDR3 sequence is 17 residues long. Germline V gives CDR1 MGHRA, CDR2 YSYEKL.